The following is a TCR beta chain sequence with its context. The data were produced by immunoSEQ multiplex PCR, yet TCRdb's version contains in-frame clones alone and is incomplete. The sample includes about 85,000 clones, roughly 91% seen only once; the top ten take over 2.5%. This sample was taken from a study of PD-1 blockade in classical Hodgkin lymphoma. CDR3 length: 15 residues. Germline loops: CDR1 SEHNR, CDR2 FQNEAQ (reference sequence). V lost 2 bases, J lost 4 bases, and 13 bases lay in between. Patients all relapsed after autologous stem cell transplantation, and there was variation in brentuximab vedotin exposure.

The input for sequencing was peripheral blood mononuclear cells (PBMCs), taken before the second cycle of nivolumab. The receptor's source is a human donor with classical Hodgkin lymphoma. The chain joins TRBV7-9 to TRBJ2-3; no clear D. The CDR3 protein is CASSLTSPQADTQYF. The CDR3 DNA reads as TGTGCCAGCAGCTTAACCAGCCCCCAAGCAGATACGCAGTATTTT.